This T cell receptor (beta chain) stems from a study of CD8 T cells in Susac syndrome. Study-level results: The TCR sequencing and HLA analysis in the study involved a relatively small number of individuals, as the study acknowledged.

Sequencing of TCR beta was performed on blood CD8+ and CD4+ T cells. The V end was cut by 0 bases, the J end by 0 bases, with 11 bases between. This CDR3 is 16 amino acids long. Per germline, CDR1 MNHEY and CDR2 SVGEGT. Turning to this clonotype: Antigen specificity is unknown.

It was with random hexamers that roughly 0.45 to 1 ug RNA was reverse transcribed. TCR beta CDR3 was amplified by immunoSEQ multiplex PCR. This amplification extended across 54 Vbeta and 13 Jbeta segments. Via MiXCR, TCRdb re-called the immunoSEQ multiplex PCR reads, giving one row per CDR3 protein. The table shows 100,000 to 150,000 distinct CDR3 sequences, with 80% occurring only once. This TCR was sampled from a human donor with multiple sclerosis. Sequencing was done on a sample of CD8+ T cells from PBMCs. This rearrangement joins TRBV6-2 or TRBV6-3 to TRBJ1-1; D is ambiguous. The CDR3: CASSYSAGLMNTEAFF. The CDR3 coding sequence is TGTGCCAGCAGTTACTCCGCGGGCCTCATGAACACTGAAGCTTTCTTT.